The rows below give T cell receptor beta chains drawn from one sample of a study of blood T cells in healthy people across ages. A single record per CDR3 protein comes from TCRdb applying MiXCR to the 5' RACE reads. The sample consists of 1.4 million or so distinct CDR3 sequences, 40% to 45% of them appearing once. Material: blood. These receptor sequences come from a woman aged 18-29 years in good health. CDR3s include the opening cysteine and the closing phenylalanine or tryptophan. The order of the fields is J gene, clone size, D gene, V gene, CDR3 DNA, CDR3 protein. The D gene is left open where the match is weak. Not all rows give a size; the values are once, few, many and, for expanded clones, a class.

>TRBJ1-1|NA|NA|TRBV7-9
TGTGCCGGCAGCGCCCGGGGAGGTTTGACTGAAGCTTTCTTT
CAGSARGGLTEAFF
>TRBJ2-1|few|TRBD2|TRBV12-3/TRBV12-4
TGTGCCAGCAGTTTAAGGACTAGCGGGAGTGATGAGCAGTTCTTC
CASSLRTSGSDEQFF
>TRBJ2-1|NA|TRBD2|TRBV12-3/TRBV12-4
TGTGCCAGCAGCCTGGGTAGCGGGGGGCAGTACAATGAGCAGTTCTTC
CASSLGSGGQYNEQFF
>TRBJ2-2|NA|NA|TRBV28
TGTGCCAGCACAACTCTGGAGGAGGCGGGCACCGGGGAGCTGTTTTTT
CASTTLEEAGTGELFF
>TRBJ1-1|NA|NA|TRBV4-1
TGCGCCAGCAGCCAAGTGGGGGGTGAGAACACTGAAGCTTTCTTT
CASSQVGGENTEAFF
>TRBJ2-4|few|NA|TRBV20-1
TGCAGTGCTAGATCGGACGGTAAAAACATTCAGTACTTC
CSARSDGKNIQYF
>TRBJ2-6|NA|NA|TRBV7-2
TGTGCCAGCAGCGTCAGCGGTTATAACTCTGGGGCCAACGTCCTGACTTTC
CASSVSGYNSGANVLTF
>TRBJ2-2|NA|TRBD2|TRBV4-1
TGCGCCAGCAGCCAAAGGACTAGCGGGGTGATGAACACCGGGGAGCTGTTTTTT
CASSQRTSGVMNTGELFF
>TRBJ1-3|NA|TRBD1|TRBV20-1
TGCAGTGCTTGGACAGGGACTGGAAACACCATATATTTT
CSAWTGTGNTIYF
>TRBJ2-1|NA|NA|TRBV12-3/TRBV12-4
TGTGCCAGCAGACCTATCCACCGGGACGGCTACAATGAGCAGTTCTTC
CASRPIHRDGYNEQFF
>TRBJ2-1|NA|TRBD2|TRBV20-1
TGCAGTGCTAGGAAACCGGGACTAGGTAGTGAGCAGTTCTTC
CSARKPGLGSEQFF
>TRBJ2-7|few|NA|TRBV30
TGTGCCTGGAGTACCGGGACACACTACGAGCAGTACTTC
CAWSTGTHYEQYF
>TRBJ1-6|NA|TRBD1|TRBV4-3
TGCGCCAGCAGCCAAGGCCCGCCAGAGGACAGGTTCTTTCCCCTCCACTTT
CASSQGPPEDRFFPLHF
>TRBJ2-7|NA|TRBD1|TRBV27
TGTGCCAGCAGTATACAGGGGGGCGGCACCTACGAGCAGTACTTC
CASSIQGGGTYEQYF
>TRBJ1-2|NA|TRBD1|TRBV4-1
TGCGCCAGCAGAACGGGGACAGGGACCCATGGCTACACCTTC
CASRTGTGTHGYTF
>TRBJ1-1|few|TRBD1|TRBV12-3/TRBV12-4
TGTGCCAGCAGTCCTCCCTGGACAGGGAGAACTGAAGCTTTCTTT
CASSPPWTGRTEAFF
>TRBJ1-1|NA|NA|TRBV9
TGTGCCAGCAGCGAGTACGGTAGTTCCAATGAAGCTTTCTTT
CASSEYGSSNEAFF
>TRBJ1-2|NA|NA|TRBV27
TGTGCCAGCAGTTTCGGAGCCTTCTATGGCTACACCTTC
CASSFGAFYGYTF
>TRBJ2-1|NA|NA|TRBV9
TGTGCCAGCAGCGTAGTCCCGGGGAGTTACGATGAGCAGTTCTTC
CASSVVPGSYDEQFF
>TRBJ2-3|NA|NA|TRBV7-2
TGTGCCAGCAGCTTAGCGAACGGACGGACAGATACGCAGTATTTT
CASSLANGRTDTQYF
>TRBJ1-2|NA|NA|TRBV27
TGTGCCAGCAGTTTAGGAGGGGGGTCAGAGAACACCTTC
CASSLGGGSENTF
>TRBJ2-7|many|TRBD1|TRBV20-1
TGCAGTGCTCGACGGGACAGGGGGCCTCCTAAGCAGTACTTC
CSARRDRGPPKQYF
>TRBJ1-2|few|TRBD1|TRBV25-1
TGTGCCAGCAGTCCACGGACAGGGGGAATCTATGGCTACACCTTC
CASSPRTGGIYGYTF